This entry features one T cell receptor (beta chain) sequence. The antigen remains undetermined. The CDR3 runs to 16 residues. Per the germline V gene, CDR1 is MNHEY and CDR2 is SVGAGI. V gave up 4 bases and J gave up 3 bases; unmatched junction bases: 12. These data are taken from a study of cytomegalovirus exposure and HLA in healthy donors. A multiplex PCR was run with 60 Vbeta primers and 13 Jbeta primers. The repertoire was sequenced with immunoSEQ multiplex PCR; TCRdb's copy has only in-frame clones and lacks some. Here the sample spans 150,000 to 200,000 clones, about 80% being singletons. Whole-study findings and limits: A few chains linked to CMV were shown in vitro to be specific for CMV antigens. There were some public TCRs occurring in many donors, but most TCR sequences were rare.

This chain uses TRBV6-5 with TRBJ2-7; 7 bases match TRBD1. Specimen: PBMCs. This clonotype was sampled from a man aged 18 to 35 in good health and CMV-seropositive. In DNA, the CDR3 is TGTGCCAGCAGTTCCCTCTCGGACAGGCAGGACTACGAGCAGTACTTC. This translates into CASSSLSDRQDYEQYF.